This passage covers 21 T cell receptor beta chains from one sample sequenced in a study of CD8+CD57+ T cells in acquired aplastic anemia. Selection for sequencing was limited to patients who had shown CD8+CD57+ cell expansion by flow cytometry. Genomic DNA templated the TCR beta VDJ and CDR3 profiling. TCRdb used MiXCR to reprocess the reads, holding one entry per CDR3 protein. The sample includes around 500,000 distinct CDR3 sequences, approximately 32% seen only once; the top ten take roughly 0.8%. The sequenced sample was sorted CD4+, CD8+, or CD8+CD57+ T cells (not recorded which) from PBMCs. These receptors originate from a human donor with aplastic anemia.

This clonotype was observed many times. This chain's CDR3 is CASSMAGAARKAIYF. In DNA, the CDR3 is TGTGCCAGTAGTATGGCTGGGGCAGCCCGGAAGGCCATATATTTT. This chain links TRBV19 with TRBJ1-3, with D tentatively TRBD1 (5 bases). Germline CDR1 LNHDA, CDR2 SQIVND (reference sequence). This CDR3 has 15 amino acids. V was trimmed by 3 bases and J by 11 bases, leaving 20 bases between them.

The gene calls are TRBV25-1 and TRBJ2-1, with a possible D match to TRBD1 (6 bases). The CDR3 has 16 amino acids. CDR1 and CDR2 (germline): MGHDK, SYGVNS. The V and J ends lost 7 bases and 0 bases respectively, with 16 bases between them. This CDR3 is CASNQAMDSSYNEQFF. In DNA, the CDR3 is TGTGCCAGCAACCAAGCCATGGACAGCTCCTACAATGAGCAGTTCTTC.

Worth noting for this clonotype: Relative to the germline gene, one junction end is altered; a read error may explain this. This sequence joins TRBV19 and TRBJ2-6; D may be TRBD1 or TRBD2 (5 bases each). The CDR3 spans 15 residues. The germline V gene has CDR1 LNHDA and CDR2 SQIVND (reference sequence). CDR3 coding DNA: TGTGCCAGTAGTATCAGAGGTGCTGGGGGCAACGTCCTGACTTTC. This gives the protein CASSIRGAGGNVLTF.

V is TRBV24-1 and J is TRBJ2-3, with TRBD2 identical over 8 bases. The CDR3 contains 14 residues. The trim removed 8 bases at V and 4 bases at J, leaving 7 bases unmatched. Germline V gene data show CDR1 as KGHDR and CDR2 as SFDVKD. CDR3 sequence: CATMAAGESDTQYF. CDR3 nucleotide sequence: TGTGCCACCATGGCAGCGGGAGAATCAGATACGCAGTATTTT.

This clonotype was seen more than once but under ten times. This chain joins TRBV4-1 and TRBJ2-7; D assignment may be TRBD1 or TRBD2 (5 bases each). Between the trimmed V and J ends, which lost 0 bases and 9 bases, there was a span of 15 bases. The CDR3 runs to 14 residues. Germline V gene lookup returns CDR1 MGHRA and CDR2 YSYEKL. The CDR3, as DNA: TGCGCCAGCAGCCAAGAGGGGGTAGAGGGCGGGCAGTACTTC. Its protein product is CASSQEGVEGGQYF.

The sample holds a few counts of this clonotype. The chain recombines TRBV19 with TRBJ2-4; either TRBD1 or TRBD2 may supply D (5 bases each). V gave up 7 bases and J gave up 9 bases, with 16 bases separating them. Per the germline V gene, CDR1 is LNHDA and CDR2 is SQIVND (reference sequence). The CDR3 loop spans 13 amino acids. This CDR3 is CASKLGAGGIQYF. In nucleotides, the CDR3 is TGTGCCAGTAAACTCGGGGCAGGAGGCATTCAGTACTTC.

This clonotype was seen ten or more times. The V gene is TRBV12-3 or TRBV12-4, the J gene TRBJ1-6; D remains ambiguous. CDR3 length: 14 amino acids. The germline V and J ends were trimmed by 5 bases and 7 bases, with 12 bases remaining between them. CDR3 in amino acids: CASSQWTENSPLHF. CDR3 in DNA: TGTGCCAGCAGTCAATGGACGGAAAATTCACCCCTCCACTTT.

V and J are TRBV6-5 and TRBJ2-7; D ambiguous. This CDR3 spans 15 amino acids. Trimming took 3 bases from V and 0 from J, leaving 12 bases between them. Germline CDR1 reads MNHEY; CDR2 reads SVGAGI. The DNA for the CDR3 is TGTGCCAGCAGTTATCCGAGAGGAAGCTCCTACGAGCAGTACTTC. As protein: CASSYPRGSSYEQYF.

V usage is TRBV2 and J usage is TRBJ2-5; 13 bases match TRBD2. V lost 5 bases to trimming and J lost 4 bases; unmatched junction nucleotides: 1. The CDR3 is made up of 14 amino acids. Per the germline V gene, CDR1 is SNHLY and CDR2 is FYNNEI. The CDR3 protein is CASSRTSGGETQYF. CDR3 DNA sequence: TGTGCCAGCAGTCGGACTAGCGGGGGAGAGACCCAGTACTTC.

This clonotype was seen many times. The genes are TRBV6-1 and TRBJ1-6; the D is unclear. V was cut by 7 bases and J by 13 bases, with 20 bases left in between. Germline CDR1 and CDR2: MNHNS and SASEGT. The length of the CDR3 is 14 residues. As DNA, the CDR3 is TGTGCCAGCACCTTCGACGGCGAAATCTCTCCCCTCCACTTT. The encoded protein is CASTFDGEISPLHF.

This clonotype was observed many times. The chain links TRBV2 to TRBJ1-5; 9 positions match TRBD1. This CDR3 contains 14 residues. The V segment lost 10 bases and the J segment 3 bases; nucleotides outside the gene matches: 7. CDR1 is SNHLY and CDR2 is FYNNEI in the germline V gene. The CDR3 coding sequence is TGTGCCACCACGACAGGGGGGAACAATCAGCCCCAGCATTTT. Translation: CATTTGGNNQPQHF.

The chain links TRBV27 to TRBJ2-1; D may be TRBD1 (5 bases). Germline loops: CDR1 MNHEY, CDR2 SMNVEV (reference sequence). The CDR3 length is 15 residues. The V gene lost 2 bases and the J gene lost 15 bases, with 23 bases spanning the gap. Here the CDR3 DNA reads TGTGCCAGCAGTTTAGTGGGGCAGGGTCCGCTATCGTGGTTCTTC. Protein sequence: CASSLVGQGPLSWFF.

The chain joins TRBV5-1 to TRBJ2-2, with a weak D call TRBD2 (5 bases). The V gene lost 1 base and the J gene lost 1 base, with 17 bases spanning the gap. The CDR3 is made up of 18 amino acids. Germline CDR1 SGHRS, CDR2 YFSETQ. CDR3 nucleotides: TGCGCCAGCAGCTTGAGGCTAGCTGGCCCAGGGAACACCGGGGAGCTGTTTTTT. It encodes CASSLRLAGPGNTGELFF.

Here the CDR3 DNA reads TGTGCCAGTAGTTTTTTTCTTCGGGACAGCTCCTACAATGAGCAGTTCTTC. Translation gives CASSFFLRDSSYNEQFF. This chain links TRBV19 with TRBJ2-1, with TRBD1 identical over 7 bases. Trimming took 5 bases from V and 0 from J; bases not matched to a gene: 10. Per germline, CDR1 LNHDA and CDR2 SQIVND (reference sequence). The CDR3 extends over 17 amino acids. Using reference TRBV19 and TRBJ2-1 for the parts outside the CDR3, the full variable domain is DGGITQSPKYLFRKEGQNVTLSCEQNLNHDAMYWYRQDPGQGLRLIYYSQIVNDFQKGDIAEGYSVSREKKESFPLTVTSAQKNPTAFYLCASSFFLRDSSYNEQFFGPGTRLTVL.

This clonotype was found many times. This chain connects TRBV19 to TRBJ2-2; no definite D call. V lost 3 bases, J lost 3 bases, and 5 bases lay in between. The CDR3 totals 13 residues. The germline V gene has CDR1 LNHDA and CDR2 SQIVND (reference sequence). The CDR3 loop is CASSMQHTGELFF. CDR3 nucleotides: TGTGCCAGTAGTATGCAGCACACCGGGGAGCTGTTTTTT.

V usage is TRBV12-5 and J usage is TRBJ1-2; D not certain. Germline CDR1 and CDR2: LGHNT and FRNRAP. CDR3 length equals 14 residues. V was trimmed by 7 bases and J by 8 bases, leaving 20 bases between them. The CDR3 region has the DNA TGTGCTAGTGCCAGCTCCGGGCCGCACGGAGGCTACACCTTC. Translation: CASASSGPHGGYTF.

The V gene is TRBV7-9, the J gene TRBJ2-5; 7 bases are shared with TRBD1. In germline, CDR1 is SEHNR, CDR2 FQNEAQ (reference sequence). Trimming took 5 bases from V and 4 from J; bases not matched to a gene: 13. The CDR3 sequence is 16 residues long. CDR3 loop: CASSRLTGLLRETQYF. The CDR3 bases are TGTGCCAGCAGCCGCCTGACAGGGTTATTAAGAGAGACCCAGTACTTC.

This clonotype was observed a handful of times. The J gene is TRBJ2-7, the V gene TRBV3-1; D perhaps matches TRBD2 (5 bases). The CDR3 extends over 16 amino acids. Germline CDR1 is LGHDT and CDR2 is YNNKEL (reference sequence). V was trimmed by 4 bases and J by 6 bases, leaving 22 bases between them. The CDR3 sequence is CASSLSSVGPLGEQYF. The CDR3 nucleotides read TGTGCCAGCAGCCTTAGTAGCGTAGGGCCGTTGGGCGAGCAGTACTTC.

The chain couples TRBV6-1 to TRBJ1-3; D call uncertain. This CDR3 region has 14 residues. CDR1 is MNHNS and CDR2 is SASEGT in the germline V gene. The germline V and J ends were trimmed by 5 bases and 15 bases, with 23 bases remaining between them. The CDR3 bases are TGTGCCAGCAGTCGACCCGCCCTGCAAGAGGGTCCATATTTT. It is translated as CASSRPALQEGPYF.

This clonotype was detected ten times or more. J is TRBJ2-7 and V is TRBV20-1, with D uncertain. The CDR3 contains 13 residues. Germline CDR1 reads DFQATT; CDR2 reads SNEGSKA (reference sequence). Trimming took off 5 bases at V and 3 bases at J, with 14 bases between the two ends. In nucleotides, the CDR3 is TGCAGTGCTTTCCACCCCGGCGGCTACGAGCAGTACTTC. Its translation is CSAFHPGGYEQYF.

The chain links TRBV24-1 to TRBJ2-3, with 10 bases matching TRBD2. V lost 5 bases to trimming and J lost 4 bases; unmatched junction nucleotides: 8. Looked up from germline, CDR1 is KGHDR and CDR2 is SFDVKD. This CDR3 has 16 residues. CDR3 amino acids: CATSAELAGNADTQYF. DNA for the CDR3: TGTGCCACCAGTGCTGAACTAGCGGGAAACGCAGATACGCAGTATTTT.